Listed here is a single T cell receptor beta chain. Its antigen is not yet known. Nothing much larger sits one base from this clone, and base qualities are not available. The TCR beta CDR3 regions were amplified from the RNA transcripts. The TCR CDR3 was subjected to a first round of RT-PCR using the HTBI primer set and the Qiagen OneStep RT-PCR kit. The libraries were constructed in a second round of multiplex PCR and then size-selected and purified. Paired-end sequencing of the libraries was performed with 100 bp reads on an Illumina HiSeq2000. The paper's data handling went like this. SOAPnuke was used to process the raw data, removing reads that contained adapters or uncalled bases, had a mean Phred below 15, or lacked an exact match to the constant primer or identifier. COPE v1.2.5 was used to merge the high-quality paired reads, and each unique nucleotide sequence was defined as a clonotype. MiTCR v1.1 was used to align the clonotypes against IMGT TRBV, TRBD and TRBJ reference segments. The analysis was restricted to V-J combinations with a frequency above 0.0001, which together covered 98% to 99.2% of the repertoires. The TCS score was defined as the ratio of F50 (clonal expansion) to E x V (chaos), calculated using BLOSUM62-based TCRdist between CDR3 peptides within each V-J. Welch's t-statistics and random forest reduced several hundred V-J features to about 13, which were used in a naive Bayes classifier (R e1071). The raw public data were reprocessed by TCRdb itself: fastp quality trimming at Q25, MiXCR clonotype calling, in-frame beta chains only. Rows with a matching CDR3 protein are joined into one entry that keeps the most common DNA and genes. TCRdb, rather than the study authors, made the V and J calls. The sample table holds 400,000 to 600,000 distinct CDR3 sequences, of which roughly 16% were seen once. 25% to 35% of the sample belongs to the ten largest clones.

These data belong to a study of T cells in Graves' hyperthyroidism and ophthalmopathy (dated by TCRdb to about 2019). The study in broad terms: Peripheral blood was collected at initial diagnosis, before any treatment. TCR V-J signatures able to tell the groups apart were searched for in a discovery cohort of some 97 patients, of whom over 40 had Graves' ophthalmopathy and roughly 57 had stable Graves' hyperthyroidism. Whether ophthalmopathy could be predicted prospectively was tested in an independent validation cohort made up of approximately 19 hyperthyroidism patients plus 17 patients who later progressed to ophthalmopathy. The approximately 97 discovery patients were randomly divided into training and test sets at a 7:3 ratio. The study also compared thyroid tissue and blood T-cell repertoires from about 6 Graves' hyperthyroidism patients. After sampling, hyperthyroidism patients received methimazole starting at 30 mg daily, and ophthalmopathy patients received high-dose intravenous methylprednisolone. According to the paper, TCR Vbeta CDR3 sequencing was carried out on 135 peripheral blood samples, which came from fewer than 50 ophthalmopathy, around 75 hyperthyroidism and some 17 progressor patients.

Results the study describes overall, beyond this receptor: In validation, the model predicted progression to ophthalmopathy with around 71% sensitivity and about 72% specificity, a median of about 6.7 months before onset. In cross-validation, a model built on a 13 V-J signature told ophthalmopathy apart from stable hyperthyroidism with under 90% sensitivity and 81% to 82% specificity, and in testing the same model reached 80%/75%. Most expanded thyroid clonotypes (frequency above 0.001) were also found in blood, which suggests that blood repertoires may mirror thyroid immune responses. Sample size was not statistically predetermined, and investigators were not blinded to group allocation.

Ophthalmopathy patients had moderately to severely active disease, Clinical Activity Score of at least 3, NOSPECS grade of at least 4, and duration under 3 months. The study excluded patients with uncontrolled infections, other autoimmune diseases, pregnancy or lactation. Diagnoses were established on the basis of clinical symptoms, serum thyroxine and TRAb, thyroid ultrasound, and orbital computed tomography. Ficoll-Paque density gradient centrifugation was used to isolate PBMCs from 10 ml of fresh peripheral blood. Total RNA was extracted using Trizol reagent, and RNA quality was assessed on an Agilent 2100 Bioanalyzer. Counted from cysteine to phenylalanine, this CDR3 has 11 amino acids. Only CDR3 DNA remains: 33 bases, in frame from the first base. For CDR1 and CDR2, the germline V gene lists MDHEN and SYDVKM. V was cut back by 3 bases and J by 7 bases, leaving a gap of 6 bases between them.

The source of this sequence is a woman in her twenties or thirties with Graves' ophthalmopathy. The specimen sequenced was blood. The sequence links TRBV28 to TRBJ2-5; no confident D gene assignment can be made. The CDR3 reads CASSFFGTQYF. In nucleotide form, the sequence is TGTGCCAGCAGTTTTTTTGGGACCCAGTACTTC.